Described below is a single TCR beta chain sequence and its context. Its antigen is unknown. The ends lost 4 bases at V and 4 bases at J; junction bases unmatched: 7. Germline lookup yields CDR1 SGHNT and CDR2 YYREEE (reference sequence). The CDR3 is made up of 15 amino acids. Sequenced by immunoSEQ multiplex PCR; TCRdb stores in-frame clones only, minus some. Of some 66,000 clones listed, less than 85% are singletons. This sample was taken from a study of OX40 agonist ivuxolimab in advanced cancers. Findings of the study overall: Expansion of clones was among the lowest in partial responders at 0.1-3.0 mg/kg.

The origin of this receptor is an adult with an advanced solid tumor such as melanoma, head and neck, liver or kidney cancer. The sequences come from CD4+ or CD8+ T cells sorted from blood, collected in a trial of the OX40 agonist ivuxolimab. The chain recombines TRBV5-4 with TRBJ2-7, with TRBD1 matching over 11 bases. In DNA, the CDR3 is TGTGCCAGCAGCCCCTGGACAGGGGGCCGTTACGAGCAGTACTTC. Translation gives CASSPWTGGRYEQYF.